Given below is one TCR beta chain in context. Its antigen is undetermined. Extracted RNA was reverse transcribed into cDNA, the sequencing template. Generated by immunoSEQ multiplex PCR, the TCRdb table keeps only in-frame clones and is missing some. The sample lists 150,000 to 200,000 clones; about 51% were seen once. Sample treatment: oral pan-JAK inhibitor, 5-10 mg twice daily. From alopecia areata patients, lesional scalp punch biopsies and peripheral blood were collected. V lost 1 base and J lost 0, with 10 bases in between. Per germline, CDR1 SGHVS and CDR2 FQNEAQ. The CDR3 extends over 15 amino acids. The data were taken from a study of CD8+ T cells in alopecia areata. General study results and limits: While patients received tofacitinib, many expanded lesional clones remained present in scalp and blood. Tofacitinib delivered significant drops in scalp clonality and in expanded CD8+ clones among the top 100.

The receptor's source is a human donor with alopecia areata. The chain joins TRBV7-8 to TRBJ2-7; D call uncertain. The material sequenced was CD8+ T cells sorted from blood, taken between weeks 51 and 52, from a patient treated with tofacitinib. As DNA, the CDR3 is TGTGCCAGCAGCTTAGACGTAGTTACCTCCTACGAGCAGTACTTC. As protein: CASSLDVVTSYEQYF.